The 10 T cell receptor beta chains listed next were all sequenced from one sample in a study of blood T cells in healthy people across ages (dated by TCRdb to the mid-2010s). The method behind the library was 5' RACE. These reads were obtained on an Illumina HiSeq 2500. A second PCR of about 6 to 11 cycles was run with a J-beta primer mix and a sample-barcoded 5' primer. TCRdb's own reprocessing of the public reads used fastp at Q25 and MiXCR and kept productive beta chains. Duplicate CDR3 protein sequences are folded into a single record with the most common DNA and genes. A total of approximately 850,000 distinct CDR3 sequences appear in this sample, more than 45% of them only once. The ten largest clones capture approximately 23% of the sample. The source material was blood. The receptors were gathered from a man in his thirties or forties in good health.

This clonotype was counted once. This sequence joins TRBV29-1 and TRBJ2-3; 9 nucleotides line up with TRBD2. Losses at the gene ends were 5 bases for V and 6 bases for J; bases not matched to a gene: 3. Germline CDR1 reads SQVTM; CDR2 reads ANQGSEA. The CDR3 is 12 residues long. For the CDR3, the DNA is TGCAGCGTTCGGACTAGCGTCGATACGCAGTATTTT. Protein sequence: CSVRTSVDTQYF.

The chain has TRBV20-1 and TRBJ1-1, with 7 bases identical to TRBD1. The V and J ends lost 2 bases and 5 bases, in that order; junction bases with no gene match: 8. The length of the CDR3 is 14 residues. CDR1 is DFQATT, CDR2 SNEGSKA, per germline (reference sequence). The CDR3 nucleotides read TGCAGTGCTAGAAGGACAGGATTGTGGACTGAAGCTTTCTTT. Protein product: CSARRTGLWTEAFF.

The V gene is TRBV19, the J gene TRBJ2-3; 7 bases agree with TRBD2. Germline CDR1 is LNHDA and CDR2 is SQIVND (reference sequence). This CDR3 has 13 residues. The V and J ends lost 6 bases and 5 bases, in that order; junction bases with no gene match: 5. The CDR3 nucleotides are TGTGCCAGTAGCGCGGGAGATGTAGATACGCAGTATTTT. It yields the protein CASSAGDVDTQYF.

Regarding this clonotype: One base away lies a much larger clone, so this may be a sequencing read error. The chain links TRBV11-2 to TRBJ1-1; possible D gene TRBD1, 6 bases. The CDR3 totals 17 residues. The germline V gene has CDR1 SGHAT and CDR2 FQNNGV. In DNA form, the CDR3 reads TGTGCCAGCGGCTTTGAGGGGCAGGGGTTTCGAAACACTGAAGCTTTCTTT. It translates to CASGFEGQGFRNTEAFF. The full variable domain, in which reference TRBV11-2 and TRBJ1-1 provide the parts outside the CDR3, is EAGVAQSPRYKIIEKRQSVAFWCNPISGHATLYWYQQILGQGPKLLIQFQNNGVVDDSQLPKDRFSAERLKGVDSTLKIQPAKLEDSAVYLCASGFEGQGFRNTEAFFGQGTRLTVV.

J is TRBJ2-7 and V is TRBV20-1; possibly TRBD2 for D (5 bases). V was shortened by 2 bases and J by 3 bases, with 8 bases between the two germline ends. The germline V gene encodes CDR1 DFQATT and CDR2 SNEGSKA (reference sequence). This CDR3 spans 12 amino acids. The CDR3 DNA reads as TGCAGTGCTAGACGGGATTTCTACGAGCAGTACTTC. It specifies CSARRDFYEQYF.

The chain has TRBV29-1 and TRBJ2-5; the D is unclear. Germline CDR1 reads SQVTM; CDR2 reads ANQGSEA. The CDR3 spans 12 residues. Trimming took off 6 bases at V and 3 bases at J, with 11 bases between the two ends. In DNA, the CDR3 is TGCAGCGTCGTTGGAGTCGAAGAGACCCAGTACTTC. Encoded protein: CSVVGVEETQYF.

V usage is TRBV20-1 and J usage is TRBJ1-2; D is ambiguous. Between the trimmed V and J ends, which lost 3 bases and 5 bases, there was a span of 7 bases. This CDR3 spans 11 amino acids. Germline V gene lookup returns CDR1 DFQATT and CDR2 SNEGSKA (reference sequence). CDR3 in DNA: TGCAGTGCTAGCGAGGGTTATGGCTACACCTTC. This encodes CSASEGYGYTF.

The DNA for the CDR3 is TGCAGCGTTGAACTGGACAGGGGGAGCAAGCAGTACTTC. As protein: CSVELDRGSKQYF. The chain uses TRBV29-1 and TRBJ2-7, with 10 bases matching TRBD1. CDR1 SQVTM and CDR2 ANQGSEA come from the germline V gene. The CDR3 is 13 residues long. The V segment lost 2 bases and the J segment 8 bases; nucleotides outside the gene matches: 6.

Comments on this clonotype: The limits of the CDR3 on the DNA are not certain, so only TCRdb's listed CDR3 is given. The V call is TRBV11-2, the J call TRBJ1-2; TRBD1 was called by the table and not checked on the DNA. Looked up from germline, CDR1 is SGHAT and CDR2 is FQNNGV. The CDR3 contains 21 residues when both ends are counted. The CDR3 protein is CASSIGQNNEQFFGPGSGYTF.

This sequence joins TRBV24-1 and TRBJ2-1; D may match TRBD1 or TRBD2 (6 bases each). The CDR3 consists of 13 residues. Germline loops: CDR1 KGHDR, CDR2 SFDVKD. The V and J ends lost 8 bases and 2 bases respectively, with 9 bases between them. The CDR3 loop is CATTGGTYNEQFF. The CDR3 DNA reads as TGTGCCACCACCGGGGGCACCTACAATGAGCAGTTCTTC.